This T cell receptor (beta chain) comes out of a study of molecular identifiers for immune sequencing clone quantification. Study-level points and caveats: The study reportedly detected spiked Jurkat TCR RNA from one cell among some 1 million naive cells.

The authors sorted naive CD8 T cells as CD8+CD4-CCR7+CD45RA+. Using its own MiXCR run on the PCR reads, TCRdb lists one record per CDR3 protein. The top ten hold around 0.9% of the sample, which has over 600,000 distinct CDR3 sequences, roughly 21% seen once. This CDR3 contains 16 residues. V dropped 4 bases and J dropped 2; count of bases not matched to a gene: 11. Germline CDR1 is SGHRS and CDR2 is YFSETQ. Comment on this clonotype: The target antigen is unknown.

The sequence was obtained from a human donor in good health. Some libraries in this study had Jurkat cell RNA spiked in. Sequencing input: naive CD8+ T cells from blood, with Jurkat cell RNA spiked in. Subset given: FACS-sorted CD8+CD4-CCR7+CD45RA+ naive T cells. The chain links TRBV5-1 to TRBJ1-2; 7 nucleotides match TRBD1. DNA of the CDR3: TGCGCCAGCAGCACAAACCAGGGGGTTCGGAACTATGGCTACACCTTC. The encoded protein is CASSTNQGVRNYGYTF.